This T cell receptor beta chain comes out of a study of CD8+CD57+ T cells in acquired aplastic anemia. Study details: Quantities of DNA derived from sorted CD4+ and CD8+ cells averaged roughly 3 ug. Study-level results: Both patients and controls carried the same twenty-nine CD8+ CDR3 sequences.

It was patients with CD8+CD57+ cell expansion by flow cytometry who were chosen for sequencing. Patients uniformly had severe acquired aplastic anemia. Worth noting for this clonotype: Antigen unknown.

TCR beta VDJ combinations and CDR3 sequences were profiled from genomic DNA. MiXCR, applied by TCRdb to the reads, yields one record per CDR3 protein. The table shows 110,000 or so distinct CDR3 sequences, with under 60% occurring only once. V was trimmed by 11 bases and J by 1 base, leaving 14 bases between them. The CDR3 covers 13 residues. Germline loops: CDR1 SNHLY, CDR2 FYNNEI. Sequencing was performed on sorted CD4+, CD8+, or CD8+CD57+ T cells (not recorded which) from PBMCs. The chain joins TRBV2 to TRBJ1-1, with a possible D match to TRBD1 (6 bases). The TCR sequence derives from a human donor with aplastic anemia. CDR3: CAGGGEWNTEAFF. DNA for the CDR3: TGTGCCGGAGGGGGGGAGTGGAACACTGAAGCTTTCTTT.